This is a list of T cell receptor beta chains from one sample in a study of shared clonotypes between healthy human individuals. Here immunoSEQ multiplex PCR was the method, and the copy in TCRdb shows in-frame clones only, minus some. The profile covers under 2,500,000 clones, with 90% to 97% appearing a single time and approximately 0.13% taken by the ten largest. Sequenced input: naive CD4+ T cells sorted from blood. The origin of the receptors is a man aged 18 to 30 in good health. Each CDR3 is given with its conserved first and last residue. The D gene is left open where the match is weak. Some rows mark clone size as missing; the rest say once, few, many or name a class of expanded clone.

D gene	clone size	J gene	V gene	CDR3 DNA	CDR3 protein
.	.	TRBJ2-6	TRBV5-1	TGCGCCAGCAGCTTGGGCCAGGGCTCTGGGGCCAACGTCCTGACTTTC	CASSLGQGSGANVLTF
.	.	TRBJ2-4	TRBV5-1	TGCGCCAGCAGCTTGGTGGCAGGGAACCTCCCTGCCAAAAACATTCAGTACTTC	CASSLVAGNLPAKNIQYF
TRBD2	.	TRBJ2-1	TRBV9	TGTGCCAGCAGCCCTCTAGCGGGAGCGGGGAATGAGCAGTTCTTC	CASSPLAGAGNEQFF
.	.	TRBJ2-5	TRBV4-1	TGCGCCAGCAGCCAAGTTTCAGGGACTCCAAGGGAGACCCAGTACTTC	CASSQVSGTPRETQYF
.	.	TRBJ1-3	TRBV12-2	TGTGCAAGTCGCTTAGCGCAGGGGCGACAGGGGAGCTCTGGAAACACCATATATTTT	CASRLAQGRQGSSGNTIYF
.	.	TRBJ1-5	TRBV11-3	TGTGCCAGCAGCTTAGGGGGTCAGTTTCAGCCCCAGCATTTT	CASSLGGQFQPQHF
.	.	TRBJ2-6	TRBV29-1	TGCAGCGTGGACGGTGGGGGGGCCAACGTCCTGACTTTC	CSVDGGGANVLTF
.	once	TRBJ2-2	TRBV5-1	TGCGCCAGCAGCTTATCTAGCAACACCGGGGAGCTGTTTTTT	CASSLSSNTGELFF
.	.	TRBJ2-3	TRBV6-6	TGTGCCAGCAGACAAACAGATACGCAGTATTTT	CASRQTDTQYF
.	.	TRBJ2-3	TRBV11-1	TGTGCCAGCCGATGGGGTCCTAGCACAGATACGCAGTATTTT	CASRWGPSTDTQYF
TRBD2	.	TRBJ2-7	TRBV6-6	TGTGCCAGCAGAGCCGGACTAGCTCCTCCCTACGAGCAGTACTTC	CASRAGLAPPYEQYF
.	.	TRBJ2-4	TRBV28	TGTGCCAGCACTCAACGGGTGAAAAACATTCAGTACTTC	CASTQRVKNIQYF
.	.	TRBJ2-2	TRBV11-3	TGTGCCAGCAGCTTAGTATACTTCGATACCGGGGAGCTGTTTTTT	CASSLVYFDTGELFF
TRBD1	.	TRBJ1-4	TRBV6-5	TGTGCCAGCTACACAGGACAGGGGGCAAAACTGTTTTTT	CASYTGQGAKLFF
.	.	TRBJ2-7	TRBV2	TGTGCCAGCAAGCTTGATCGGAACTCCTACGAGCAGTACTTC	CASKLDRNSYEQYF
TRBD1	.	TRBJ2-1	TRBV27	TGTGCCAGCAGTAAGGACAGGTTGGTCTACAATGAGCAGTTCTTC	CASSKDRLVYNEQFF
TRBD2	few	TRBJ2-7	TRBV10-3	TGTGCCACGCACGGGACTAGCGGCAGCTCCTACGAGCAGTACTTC	CATHGTSGSSYEQYF
TRBD2	.	TRBJ2-5	TRBV7-9	TGTGCCAGCAGCCCCGGACTAGCGGGGACAGAGACCCAGTACTTC	CASSPGLAGTETQYF
.	.	TRBJ2-1	TRBV20-1	TGCAGTGCTAGAAGAGGATATGAGCAGTTCTTC	CSARRGYEQFF
.	.	TRBJ1-6	TRBV9	TGTGCCAGCAGCCCAATCGACGGCCCATATAATTCACCCCTCCACTTT	CASSPIDGPYNSPLHF
TRBD2	.	TRBJ2-7	TRBV9	TGTGCCAGCAGCGGAGAGGGAGGGTACGAGCAGTACTTC	CASSGEGGYEQYF
TRBD2	.	TRBJ2-3	TRBV5-1	TGCGCCAGCAGCTTCTGGACTAGCGGGGACCTCACAGATACGCAGTATTTT	CASSFWTSGDLTDTQYF
TRBD1	once	TRBJ1-4	TRBV9	TGTGCCAGCAGCCCCGGGACAGGGACAACTAATGAAAAACTGTTTTTT	CASSPGTGTTNEKLFF
TRBD1	once	TRBJ2-1	TRBV4-3	TGCGCCAGCAGCCAAGAAGCAGGGGGACCCTACAATGAGCAGTTCTTC	CASSQEAGGPYNEQFF
TRBD1	few	TRBJ1-3	TRBV6-6	TGTGCCAGCAGTACAGGGGCTTCTGGAAACACCATATATTTT	CASSTGASGNTIYF
TRBD1	.	TRBJ2-4	TRBV10-3	TGTGCCATCAGGGGTGACACAGGGGTCCAGAGCATTCAGTACTTC	CAIRGDTGVQSIQYF
TRBD1	.	TRBJ2-7	TRBV29-1	TGCAGCGCCAGCAGGGGGCGGTACGAGCAGTACTTC	CSASRGRYEQYF
TRBD2	.	TRBJ2-1	TRBV30	TGCGCCTGGAAGACCTTATGGACTAGCGGGAGTGTCAATGAGCAGTTCTTC	CAWKTLWTSGSVNEQFF
TRBD2	.	TRBJ2-3	TRBV7-2	TGTGCCAGCAGCACAGGACTAGCGGGGACCACAGATACGCAGTATTTT	CASSTGLAGTTDTQYF
TRBD1	.	TRBJ1-1	TRBV27	TGTGCCAGCAGTTTTGCAGGGGGCAAAACGAGAAACACTGAAGCTTTCTTT	CASSFAGGKTRNTEAFF
TRBD1	.	TRBJ2-1	TRBV29-1	TGCAGCGTCAGAGGACAGGGAGGTGAGCAGTTCTTC	CSVRGQGGEQFF
TRBD1	.	TRBJ2-1	TRBV19	TGTGCCAGTAGAAGGTGGGGACAGGGGCTCAATGAGCAGTTCTTC	CASRRWGQGLNEQFF
.	.	TRBJ1-1	TRBV5-1	TGCGCCAGCAGCTTGGAGGAGGGGGCTGAAGCTTTCTTT	CASSLEEGAEAFF
TRBD1	.	TRBJ1-1	TRBV6-6	TGTGCCAGCAACGGACAGGGGAACACTGAAGCTTTCTTT	CASNGQGNTEAFF
.	.	TRBJ1-6	TRBV18	TGTGCCAGCTCACCAAACGGTTTTAATTCACCCCTCCACTTT	CASSPNGFNSPLHF
TRBD2	.	TRBJ2-5	TRBV28	TGTGCCAGCAGTAGCAGCGGGGGGGCGCTAGAGACCCAGTACTTC	CASSSSGGALETQYF
.	.	TRBJ1-3	TRBV19	TGTGCCAGTAGTACCTCAGACAGCCTCTCTGGAAACACCATATATTTT	CASSTSDSLSGNTIYF
.	.	TRBJ2-5	TRBV5-1	TGCGCCAGCAGCTTCGCGGGGTTGGAGACCCAGTACTTC	CASSFAGLETQYF
.	.	TRBJ1-3	TRBV9	TGTGCCAGCAGCGAATTTTCCATACTGGGGATGAACACCATATATTTT	CASSEFSILGMNTIYF
.	.	TRBJ1-5	TRBV6-5	TGTGCCAGCAGCCTCGGGGCGCGGCAGCCCCAGCATTTT	CASSLGARQPQHF
.	.	TRBJ2-3	TRBV6-6	TGTGCCAGCAGGGCACCAGGCGCAGATACGCAGTATTTT	CASRAPGADTQYF
.	.	TRBJ1-1	TRBV19	TGTGCCAGTAGTACAGGACGGGGGAACACTGAAGCTTTCTTT	CASSTGRGNTEAFF
TRBD2	.	TRBJ2-2	TRBV5-1	TGCGCCAGCAGCTCCCTAGCGGGGGGGCGCGCCGGGGAGCTGTTTTTT	CASSSLAGGRAGELFF
TRBD2	.	TRBJ2-4	TRBV2	TGTGCCAGCAGAGCTAGCGGGACCCTGCAAGAAGCCAAAAACATTCAGTACTTC	CASRASGTLQEAKNIQYF
.	.	TRBJ2-7	TRBV6-5	TGTGCCACCCATCCCGGTAGCTCCTACGAGCAGTACTTC	CATHPGSSYEQYF
.	.	TRBJ2-5	TRBV2	TGTGCCAGCAGTGAATTTATATTACAAGAGACCCAGTACTTC	CASSEFILQETQYF
.	.	TRBJ1-6	TRBV29-1	TGCAGCGTGAAAGAGTCGGGGAACTATAATTCACCCCTCCACTTT	CSVKESGNYNSPLHF
.	.	TRBJ2-2	TRBV7-3	TGTGCCAGCAGCTACCGGGGCGGGGAGCTGTTTTTT	CASSYRGGELFF
.	.	TRBJ1-2	TRBV30	TGTGCCTGGAGCCAGGGGTGGGAAGACTATGGCTACACCTTC	CAWSQGWEDYGYTF
TRBD1	.	TRBJ1-2	TRBV18	TGTGCCAGCGGAGCCGGGACAGACTATGGCTACACCTTC	CASGAGTDYGYTF
.	.	TRBJ2-5	TRBV5-1	TGCGCCAGCAGCCGTGACACCGCGCAAGCCCAGTACTTC	CASSRDTAQAQYF
.	.	TRBJ1-1	TRBV29-1	TGCAGCGTTGTACCCGGGCCCGGGGATCATGCTTTCTTT	CSVVPGPGDHAFF
.	few	TRBJ2-7	TRBV19	TGTGCCAGTAGCTACAGGGCGGACGAGCAGTACTTC	CASSYRADEQYF
TRBD1	.	TRBJ2-1	TRBV2	TGTGCCAGCAGTTTAGACAGGGGTTCCCACAATGAGCAGTTCTTC	CASSLDRGSHNEQFF
.	.	TRBJ1-2	TRBV28	TGTGCCAGCAGTCCCTCGAACTATGGCTACACCTTC	CASSPSNYGYTF